Listed below are T cell receptor beta chains from one sample, sequenced in a study of T cell responses to AZD1222 COVID-19 vaccine. The data were produced by immunoSEQ multiplex PCR, yet TCRdb's version contains in-frame clones alone and is incomplete. This table has about 100,000 clones, over 75% appearing once. The sample here was peripheral blood, taken on day 0 of MenACWY control vaccination. The origin of the receptors is an adult in good health. Both conserved end residues are part of each CDR3. A D gene is named only where the DNA matches it firmly. Clone size is not always given. Where it is, it says once, few, many or a class for expanded clones.

size | J | D | V | CDR3 | DNA
- | TRBJ1-1 | - | TRBV10-3 | CAISDRTDEAFF | TGTGCCATCAGTGATCGGACAGATGAAGCTTTCTTT
- | TRBJ1-6 | - | TRBV6-5 | CASSYHVRGSPLHF | TGTGCCAGCAGTTACCATGTGAGGGGTTCACCCCTCCACTTT
- | TRBJ2-7 | - | TRBV5-4 | CASSPLPGSYEQYF | TGTGCCAGCAGCCCTCTACCTGGATCCTACGAGCAGTACTTC
- | TRBJ2-7 | - | TRBV3-1/TRBV3-2 | CASSRGPTGSSYEQYF | TGTGCCAGCAGCAGGGGACCGACGGGGAGCTCCTACGAGCAGTACTTC
- | TRBJ1-1 | TRBD1 | TRBV5-1 | CASSAGQGGTEAFF | TGCGCCAGCAGCGCGGGACAGGGAGGAACTGAAGCTTTCTTT
- | TRBJ2-4 | TRBD1 | TRBV3-1/TRBV3-2 | CASSPRTGGLAKNIQYF | TGTGCCAGCAGCCCCAGGACAGGGGGCCTAGCCAAAAACATTCAGTACTTC
- | TRBJ2-7 | - | TRBV7-2 | CASSLSPPEAYEQYF | TGTGCCAGCAGCTTAAGTCCACCCGAGGCGTACGAGCAGTACTTC
- | TRBJ1-6 | - | TRBV9 | CASSVSGGRSPLHF | TGTGCCAGCAGCGTATCTGGGGGGCGGTCACCCCTCCACTTT
once | TRBJ2-7 | TRBD2 | TRBV5-1 | CASSLRGLAGLSLSYEQYF | TGCGCCAGCAGCTTGAGAGGGCTAGCGGGCCTATCCCTCTCCTACGAGCAGTACTTC
- | TRBJ2-3 | - | TRBV7-9 | CASSLAARGDTQYF | TGTGCCAGCAGCTTAGCCGCCAGGGGAGATACGCAGTATTTT
- | TRBJ2-1 | - | TRBV18 | CASSPRGHDNEQFF | TGTGCCAGCTCACCAAGGGGACATGACAATGAGCAGTTCTTC
- | TRBJ2-2 | - | TRBV30 | CASWDFRADTGELFF | TGTGCCAGTTGGGACTTCCGAGCGGACACCGGGGAGCTGTTTTTT
- | TRBJ1-4 | - | TRBV24-1 | CATGSEGRPDNEKLFF | TGTGCCACCGGATCAGAGGGGCGGCCCGATAATGAAAAACTGTTTTTT
- | TRBJ1-2 | - | TRBV7-9 | CASSSGTWGYGYTF | TGTGCCAGCAGCTCGGGGACCTGGGGCTATGGCTACACCTTC
- | TRBJ2-2 | - | TRBV28 | CASKELTNTGELFF | TGTGCCAGCAAGGAACTGACGAACACCGGGGAGCTGTTTTTT
- | TRBJ2-1 | TRBD1 | TRBV10-3 | CAISGTGQGPKDNEQFF | TGTGCCATCAGTGGTACGGGACAGGGGCCGAAAGACAATGAGCAGTTCTTC
once | TRBJ1-1 | - | TRBV4-3 | CASSQEWDTEAFF | TGCGCCAGCAGCCAAGAATGGGATACTGAAGCTTTCTTT
- | TRBJ2-3 | TRBD2 | TRBV5-1 | CASRREGDTQYF | TGCGCCAGCAGAAGGGAGGGAGATACGCAGTATTTT
- | TRBJ1-6 | TRBD1 | TRBV6-5 | CASSSDRRNSPLHF | TGTGCCAGCAGTTCGGACAGGAGAAATTCACCCCTCCACTTT
- | TRBJ1-2 | - | TRBV24-1 | CATSGGRRYGYTF | TGTGCCACCAGTGGTGGACGGCGCTATGGCTACACCTTC
- | TRBJ2-2 | TRBD2 | TRBV4-2 | CASSPRTSGGARTGELFF | TGTGCCAGCAGCCCTCGGACTAGCGGGGGGGCGAGGACCGGGGAGCTGTTTTTT
- | TRBJ1-1 | - | TRBV6-5 | CASSYSNPSESTEAFF | TGTGCCAGCAGTTACTCGAATCCCAGTGAAAGCACTGAAGCTTTCTTT
- | TRBJ2-4 | TRBD2 | TRBV30 | CAWSGTGTRGFGGIQYF | TGTGCCTGGAGTGGCACCGGGACTAGGGGGTTTGGGGGCATTCAGTACTTC
- | TRBJ1-4 | TRBD1 | TRBV7-9 | CASSPGNGQDYEKLFF | TGTGCCAGCAGCCCGGGTAATGGACAGGATTATGAAAAACTGTTTTTT
once | TRBJ2-3 | - | TRBV3-1/TRBV3-2 | CASSLLGVTDTQYF | TGTGCCAGCAGCCTACTGGGTGTAACAGATACGCAGTATTTT
- | TRBJ1-1 | TRBD1 | TRBV5-1 | CASSPGTGGKNTEAFF | TGCGCCAGCAGCCCCGGGACAGGGGGTAAAAACACTGAAGCTTTCTTT
once | TRBJ1-2 | - | TRBV19 | CASSNRAIHGYTF | TGTGCCAGTAGCAACAGGGCGATCCATGGCTACACCTTC
- | TRBJ2-2 | - | TRBV28 | CASIVSDSTGELFF | TGTGCCAGCATAGTCAGTGACAGCACCGGGGAGCTGTTTTTT
- | TRBJ2-2 | TRBD1 | TRBV4-3 | CASSVRGPAGELFF | TGCGCCAGCAGCGTCAGGGGGCCGGCCGGGGAGCTGTTTTTT
- | TRBJ2-1 | TRBD2 | TRBV5-1 | CASSFSGGPGNEQFF | TGCGCCAGCAGCTTTTCGGGGGGGCCGGGGAATGAGCAGTTCTTC
- | TRBJ2-7 | - | TRBV27 | CASSLTQEAYEQYF | TGTGCCAGCAGTTTAACACAGGAGGCCTACGAGCAGTACTTC
- | TRBJ1-4 | - | TRBV28 | CASSFDATNEKLFF | TGTGCCAGCAGTTTCGACGCAACTAATGAAAAACTGTTTTTT
once | TRBJ1-2 | - | TRBV29-1 | CSVGETGAYGYTF | TGCAGCGTTGGAGAGACGGGGGCCTATGGCTACACCTTC
- | TRBJ1-1 | - | TRBV27 | CASSLGRNTEAFF | TGTGCCAGCAGTTTAGGCAGGAACACTGAAGCTTTCTTT
- | TRBJ2-3 | - | TRBV6-6 | CASSLLKSTDTQYF | TGTGCCAGCAGTCTCCTCAAAAGCACAGATACGCAGTATTTT
- | TRBJ2-1 | - | TRBV14 | CASATGSSYNEQFF | TGTGCCAGCGCCACAGGGAGCTCCTACAATGAGCAGTTCTTC
- | TRBJ2-5 | - | TRBV7-9 | CASSTEQGLPRRGTQYF | TGTGCCAGCAGTACAGAACAGGGACTCCCTCGTCGGGGGACCCAGTACTTC
once | TRBJ1-5 | - | TRBV28 | CASSFRQASNQPQHF | TGTGCCAGCAGCTTTAGACAGGCTAGCAATCAGCCCCAGCATTTT
- | TRBJ1-1 | - | TRBV18 | CASSPPGQGLRAFF | TGTGCCAGCTCACCTCCGGGACAAGGCCTTCGGGCTTTCTTT
few | TRBJ1-1 | - | TRBV28 | CASSPSRGNTEAFF | TGTGCCAGCAGCCCAAGTCGGGGGAACACTGAAGCTTTCTTT